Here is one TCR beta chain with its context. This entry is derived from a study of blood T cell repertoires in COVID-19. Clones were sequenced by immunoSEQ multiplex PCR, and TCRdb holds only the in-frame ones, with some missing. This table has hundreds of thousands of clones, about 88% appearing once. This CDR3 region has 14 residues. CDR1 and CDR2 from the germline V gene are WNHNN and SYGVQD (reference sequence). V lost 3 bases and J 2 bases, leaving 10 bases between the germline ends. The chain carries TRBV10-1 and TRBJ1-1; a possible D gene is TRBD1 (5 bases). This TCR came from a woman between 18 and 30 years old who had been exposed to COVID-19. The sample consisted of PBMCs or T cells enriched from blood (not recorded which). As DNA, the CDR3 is TGCGCCAGCAGTGACAAGACAGCTAACACTGAAGCTTTCTTT. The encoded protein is CASSDKTANTEAFF.